Below are 29 T cell receptor beta chains sequenced from a single sample in a study of control samples from healthy donors and cancer patients. Generated by immunoSEQ multiplex PCR, the TCRdb table keeps only in-frame clones and is missing some. The sample comprises about 160,000 clones, 90% to 95% of which are singletons, and 12% to 15% rests with the top ten. The material sequenced was PBMCs. The origin of the receptors is a man in his 60s with colorectal cancer.

The genes are TRBV5-4 and TRBJ1-3; TRBD1 matches 7 bases. The CDR3 consists of 18 residues. Germline V CDR1 and CDR2: SGHNT, YYREEE (reference sequence). The trim removed 2 bases at V and 3 bases at J, leaving 14 bases unmatched. The CDR3 is CASSFVTGNIFNGNTIYF. Here the CDR3 DNA reads TGTGCCAGCAGCTTTGTGACAGGGAATATTTTCAATGGAAACACCATATATTTT. The full variable domain, with the rest looked up from reference TRBV5-4 and TRBJ1-3, is ETGVTQSPTHLIKTRGQQVTLRCSSQSGHNTVSWYQQALGQGPQFIFQYYREEENGRGNFPPRFSGLQFPNYSSELNVNALELDDSALYLCASSFVTGNIFNGNTIYFGEGSWLTVV.

This rearrangement joins TRBV18 to TRBJ1-1, with no clear D. V lost 1 base, J lost 0 bases, and 12 bases lay in between. This CDR3 contains 16 residues. Germline CDR1 and CDR2: KGHSH and LQKENI. The CDR3 nucleotides are TGTGCCAGCTCACCACGCAGGTACGGGATGAACACTGAAGCTTTCTTT. Its protein is CASSPRRYGMNTEAFF.

The V call is TRBV30, the J call TRBJ1-2; D is perhaps TRBD1 (6 bases). V was shortened by 8 bases and J by 8 bases, with 27 bases between the two germline ends. There are 15 residues in the CDR3. The germline V gene has CDR1 GTSNPN and CDR2 SVGIG (reference sequence). The CDR3 region is CARTRGGPGPQGYTF. The CDR3 DNA is TGTGCCAGAACGAGAGGGGGGCCAGGGCCACAAGGCTACACCTTC.

This clone has just one count. The rearrangement joins TRBV6-5 to TRBJ2-7; TRBD2 aligns across 13 bases. Germline CDR1 is MNHEY and CDR2 is SVGAGI. V was clipped by 6 bases and J by 6 bases; unmatched bases: 8. The CDR3 loop spans 15 amino acids. The CDR3 nucleotides are TGTGCCAGCAGCACTAGCGGGGGGGCCGTCTCCGAGCAGTACTTC. It codes for CASSTSGGAVSEQYF.

The genes are TRBV19 and TRBJ2-2, with 8 positions matching TRBD1. After removal of 3 bases from V and 7 bases from J, the junction contained 10 bases not matched to a gene. CDR1 is LNHDA, CDR2 SQIVND, per germline (reference sequence). The CDR3 covers 16 residues. The CDR3 region is CASSIRQGLKGGELFF. The CDR3 DNA is TGTGCCAGTAGTATCCGACAGGGGTTAAAGGGCGGGGAGCTGTTTTTT.

This chain connects TRBV27 to TRBJ1-1; unclear D gene. The CDR3 totals 17 residues. Per the germline V gene, CDR1 is MNHEY and CDR2 is SMNVEV (reference sequence). Trimming pared 4 bases from V and 3 bases from J, leaving 21 bases between. Here the CDR3 DNA reads TGTGCCAGCAGTTCGCGCCCCGGGAGGGTGGCTTACACTGAAGCTTTCTTT. It translates to CASSSRPGRVAYTEAFF.

CDR3 sequence: CASTISPPGGINSPLHF. In nucleotides, the CDR3 is TGTGCCAGCACCATATCTCCGCCTGGGGGGATTAATTCACCCCTCCACTTT. This chain links TRBV2 with TRBJ1-6; a possible D gene is TRBD1 (5 bases). Trimming took off 7 bases at V and 6 bases at J, with 22 bases between the two ends. The CDR3 covers 17 residues. Germline V gene sequence: CDR1 SNHLY, CDR2 FYNNEI.

The chain has TRBV6-2 or TRBV6-3 and TRBJ1-6; maybe TRBD1 (6 bases). Germline V CDR1 and CDR2: MNHEY, SVGEGT. V lost 2 bases and J 10 bases, leaving 12 bases between the germline ends. CDR3 length: 14 amino acids. CDR3 sequence (DNA): TGTGCCAGCAGTTACCAGGGGCTGATGTCACCCCTCCACTTT. Encoded protein: CASSYQGLMSPLHF.

This clone was seen a single time. The chain recombines TRBV5-6 with TRBJ1-1; unclear D gene. The V end lost 0 bases, the J end lost 0 bases, and 18 bases lay between the germline ends. Germline V CDR1 and CDR2: SGHDT, YYEEEE. This CDR3 is 18 amino acids long. As DNA, the CDR3 is TGTGCCAGCAGCTTGGAAACGAATTCCCGGGCGGTGAACACTGAAGCTTTCTTT. Its protein product is CASSLETNSRAVNTEAFF.

The J gene is TRBJ2-5, the V gene TRBV13; TRBD2 matches 11 bases. V gave up 4 bases and J gave up 6 bases; unmatched junction bases: 7. This CDR3 is 15 amino acids long. CDR1 and CDR2 (germline): PRHDT, FYEKMQ (reference sequence). In DNA form, the CDR3 reads TGTGCCAGCAGCTCTCTAGCGGGGGGTGAACAGACCCAGTACTTC. Translation gives CASSSLAGGEQTQYF.

The genes are TRBV10-1 and TRBJ2-7, with 9 bases fitting TRBD1. The CDR3 spans 13 residues. In germline, CDR1 is WNHNN, CDR2 SYGVQD (reference sequence). The V segment lost 4 bases and the J segment 7 bases; nucleotides outside the gene matches: 5. CDR3 sequence (DNA): TGCGCCAGCAGTGGTAGGACAGGGGAAGAGCAGTACTTC. This codes for CASSGRTGEEQYF.

The rearrangement links TRBV19 to TRBJ1-2; 10 nucleotides align to TRBD1. Germline trimming cut 6 bases from V and 4 bases from J; bases unmatched to any gene: 5. This CDR3 is 14 amino acids long. CDR1 is LNHDA, CDR2 SQIVND, per germline (reference sequence). CDR3 residues: CASRPDRGLYGYTF. For the CDR3, the DNA is TGTGCCAGTAGACCTGACAGGGGGCTCTATGGCTACACCTTC.

The chain carries TRBV24-1 and TRBJ1-6, with D hard to call. Germline V gene data show CDR1 as KGHDR and CDR2 as SFDVKD. The CDR3 runs 14 residues. V lost 4 bases and J 4 bases, leaving 7 bases between the germline ends. The CDR3 loop reads CATSEGGYNSPLHF. The DNA for the CDR3 is TGTGCCACCAGTGAGGGAGGATATAATTCACCCCTCCACTTT.

V is TRBV19 and J is TRBJ1-4, with a weak D call TRBD1 (5 bases). V gave up 6 bases and J gave up 7 bases, with 18 bases separating them. The CDR3 consists of 15 residues. Germline CDR1 is LNHDA and CDR2 is SQIVND (reference sequence). This CDR3 reads CASSTRGRRSEKLFF. The CDR3 DNA follows: TGTGCCAGTAGCACTAGGGGCAGGAGGAGTGAAAAACTGTTTTTT.

Comments on this clone: At the DNA level, this CDR3 is encoded by other sequences in the same sample as well. This chain's CDR3 is CASSFSNQPQHF. CDR3 in DNA: TGTGCCAGCAGTTTCAGCAATCAGCCCCAGCATTTT. The chain joins TRBV6-2 or TRBV6-3 to TRBJ1-5, with D unresolved. This CDR3 contains 12 residues. The V gene's germline CDR1 is MNHEY and CDR2 SVGEGT. V was trimmed by 4 bases and J by 1 base, leaving 2 bases between them.

The chain uses TRBV6-2 or TRBV6-3 and TRBJ1-1; 7 bases are shared with TRBD1. Looked up from germline, CDR1 is MNHEY and CDR2 is SVGEGT. The CDR3 has 17 amino acids. The V segment lost 5 bases and the J segment 1 base; nucleotides outside the gene matches: 13. The CDR3 sequence is CASSSRDSSISNTEAFF. The DNA of the CDR3 is TGTGCCAGCAGTAGCCGGGACAGCTCAATCTCGAACACTGAAGCTTTCTTT.

The chain is built from TRBV10-3 and TRBJ2-2; 7 nucleotides agree with TRBD2. Germline V gene lookup returns CDR1 ENHRY and CDR2 SYGVKD. V gave up 0 bases and J gave up 7 bases; unmatched junction bases: 5. The CDR3 runs 15 residues. CDR3 residues: CAISESGGEGGELFF. CDR3 nucleotide sequence: TGTGCCATCAGTGAGTCGGGAGGGGAAGGCGGGGAGCTGTTTTTT.

This chain links TRBV5-1 with TRBJ2-2; perhaps D is TRBD1 or TRBD2 (5 bases each). V was cut by 1 base and J by 4 bases, with 8 bases left in between. This CDR3 has 14 residues. Germline V gene data show CDR1 as SGHRS and CDR2 as YFSETQ. CDR3 residues: CASSLTGTTGELFF. CDR3 in DNA: TGCGCCAGCAGCTTGACGGGGACCACCGGGGAGCTGTTTTTT. Drawing the rest from reference TRBV5-1 and TRBJ2-2, the complete variable domain is KAGVTQTPRYLIKTRGQQVTLSCSPISGHRSVSWYQQTPGQGLQFLFEYFSETQRNKGNFPGRFSGRQFSNSRSEMNVSTLELGDSALYLCASSLTGTTGELFFGEGSRLTVL.

The chain carries TRBV9 and TRBJ1-1, with D possibly TRBD1 on 6 matching bases. This CDR3 comprises 12 residues. The V end was cut by 4 bases, the J end by 13 bases, with 17 bases between. In germline, CDR1 is SGDLS, CDR2 YYNGEE. CDR3 in DNA: TGTGCCAGCAGCTCGCTACAGGGAGTGGTTTTCTTT. Amino acid sequence: CASSSLQGVVFF.

The chain employs TRBV24-1 and TRBJ1-2, with TRBD1 matching 9 bases. Germline V gene data show CDR1 as KGHDR and CDR2 as SFDVKD. V shed 3 bases, J shed 7 bases, and the junction held 5 bases outside the gene matches. This CDR3 contains 14 residues. CDR3 loop: CATSDRDRDGGYTF. CDR3 sequence (DNA): TGTGCCACCAGTGATAGGGACAGGGACGGTGGCTACACCTTC.

This rearrangement joins TRBV19 to TRBJ1-1; 8 bases match TRBD1. Germline loops: CDR1 LNHDA, CDR2 SQIVND (reference sequence). V was clipped by 5 bases and J by 5 bases; unmatched bases: 7. CDR3 length equals 14 residues. CDR3 coding DNA: TGTGCCAGTAGTGAACAGGGGGGAGATACTGAAGCTTTCTTT. The encoded protein is CASSEQGGDTEAFF.

The chain couples TRBV9 to TRBJ2-7, with unresolved D. V lost 4 bases to trimming and J lost 0 bases, with 11 bases between them. Per the germline V gene, CDR1 is SGDLS and CDR2 is YYNGEE. CDR3 length equals 14 residues. The DNA of the CDR3 is TGTGCCAGCAGCTCCTCAGCGAGCTCCTACGAGCAGTACTTC. Residues: CASSSSASSYEQYF.

The DNA for the CDR3 is TGTGCCATCAGTGACCCGGGGGCGCCCGGGGCCAACGTCCTGACTTTC. As protein: CAISDPGAPGANVLTF. The chain employs TRBV10-3 and TRBJ2-6, with D perhaps given as TRBD1 or TRBD2 (6 bases each). Trimming pared 3 bases from V and 4 bases from J, leaving 13 bases between. Per the germline V gene, CDR1 is ENHRY and CDR2 is SYGVKD. There are 16 residues in the CDR3.

This rearrangement joins TRBV19 to TRBJ2-2, with 8 bases aligning to TRBD1. J was trimmed by 6 bases and V by 5 bases; bases with no gene match: 2. The CDR3 has 13 amino acids. Germline V lookup: CDR1 LNHDA, CDR2 SQIVND (reference sequence). The DNA for the CDR3 is TGTGCCAGTAGTCAGGGGGCGGCCGGGGAGCTGTTTTTT. Encoded protein: CASSQGAAGELFF.

The chain uses TRBV6-5 and TRBJ2-1; 8 nucleotides align to TRBD2. The CDR3 contains 14 residues. CDR1 is MNHEY, CDR2 SVGAGI, per germline. V shed 9 bases and J 9 bases; nucleotides not matched to a gene: 13. The CDR3 nucleotides are TGTGCCAGTCTGGCGTTTGGCGGGGGGTCTGAGCAGTTCTTC. This encodes CASLAFGGGSEQFF.

V gene TRBV7-2 combines with J gene TRBJ2-7; unclear D gene. With 5 bases removed from V and 7 bases from J, the gap between germline ends came to 15 bases. The length of the CDR3 is 13 residues. In germline, CDR1 is SGHTA, CDR2 FQGNSA. The CDR3 region has the DNA TGTGCCAGCAGCCCTTCAAGCCCTTTGGAGCAGTACTTC. Protein: CASSPSSPLEQYF.

This rearrangement joins TRBV2 to TRBJ2-1; either TRBD1 or TRBD2 may supply D (5 bases each). The germline V gene encodes CDR1 SNHLY and CDR2 FYNNEI. The CDR3 covers 15 residues. Trimming took 4 bases from V and 3 from J, leaving 13 bases between them. CDR3 nucleotides: TGTGCCAGCAGTGGAAGAGGGGCCCACTACAATGAGCAGTTCTTC. It yields the protein CASSGRGAHYNEQFF.

The J gene is TRBJ1-4, the V gene TRBV5-1; possible D gene TRBD1, 5 bases. Germline lookup yields CDR1 SGHRS and CDR2 YFSETQ. V gave up 4 bases and J gave up 6 bases, with 10 bases separating them. The CDR3 totals 13 residues. For the CDR3, the DNA is TGCGCCAGCAGCCCAGCGGGGGATGAAAAACTGTTTTTT. Translated, it gives CASSPAGDEKLFF.

In its sample, this clone was seen once. This chain links TRBV7-2 with TRBJ2-5; TRBD1 is a possible D gene (7 bases). The CDR3 extends over 16 amino acids. Germline CDR1 SGHTA, CDR2 FQGNSA. V dropped 2 bases and J dropped 4 bases, with 17 bases sitting between them. In DNA, the CDR3 is TGTGCCAGCAGCTTACGTCAGGGGGGTTTCGCAGAGACCCAGTACTTC. It translates to CASSLRQGGFAETQYF.